Each of the 30 T cell receptor beta chains below was sequenced from the same sample in a study of T cell repertoires in cytomegalovirus infection. TCRdb reanalysed the reads using MiXCR and keeps one entry per CDR3 protein. The table has some 600,000 distinct CDR3 sequences, 20% to 30% seen once. Sequencing input: CD8+ T cells from PBMCs. Receptors originate from a human donor in good health (CMV status not recorded). Some clones in this sample may be carry-over from other donors' samples.

The chain is built from TRBV4-1 and TRBJ2-7; 9 bases agree with TRBD1. Germline trimming cut 4 bases from V and 2 bases from J; bases unmatched to any gene: 6. The CDR3 is 15 amino acids. In germline, CDR1 is MGHRA, CDR2 YSYEKL. In DNA, the CDR3 is TGCGCCAGCAGCCGAGACAGGGGGGGGACCTACGAGCAGTACGTC. Its protein is CASSRDRGGTYEQYV.

This clonotype was seen many times. The gene calls are TRBV7-2 and TRBJ2-1; 8 nucleotides line up with TRBD2. The CDR3 contains 15 residues. Per the germline V gene, CDR1 is SGHTA and CDR2 is FQGNSA. V lost 5 bases to trimming and J lost 7 bases; unmatched junction nucleotides: 10. The CDR3 here is CASSPPGGAVNEQFF. For the CDR3, the DNA is TGTGCCAGCAGCCCGCCGGGGGGGGCGGTAAATGAGCAGTTCTTC.

The J gene is TRBJ2-1, the V gene TRBV7-9, with TRBD1 matching over 9 bases. Losses at the gene ends were 6 bases for V and 7 bases for J; bases not matched to a gene: 10. The CDR3 has 15 residues. CDR1 SEHNR and CDR2 FQNEAQ come from the germline V gene (reference sequence). CDR3 loop: CASSKTGGVLNEQFF. The DNA for the CDR3 is TGTGCCAGCAGTAAAACAGGGGGCGTTTTGAATGAGCAGTTCTTC.

As to this clonotype: A much bigger clone sits one base away, suggesting this may be a read error. The chain joins TRBV7-2 to TRBJ1-1, with a weak D call TRBD1 (5 bases). This CDR3 has 15 amino acids. Looked up from germline, CDR1 is SGHTA and CDR2 is FQGNSA. CDR3 loop: CANSLGVSGGTEAFF. The CDR3 DNA sequence: TGTGCCAACAGCTTGGGGGTTTCAGGTGGGACTGAAGCTTTCTTT.

The CDR3 loop reads CSVPGLAGILDEQFF. CDR3 coding DNA: TGCAGCGTCCCAGGACTAGCGGGGATATTGGATGAGCAGTTCTTC. The chain has TRBV29-1 and TRBJ2-1, with 12 nucleotides matching TRBD2. Germline V gives CDR1 SQVTM, CDR2 ANQGSEA. The CDR3 is made up of 15 amino acids. After removal of 6 bases from V and 8 bases from J, the junction contained 11 bases not matched to a gene.

Note on this clonotype: A single base separates this from a much larger clone, so it may be a read error. The chain couples TRBV14 to TRBJ2-7; D is unclear. This CDR3 is 12 amino acids long. The V end was cut by 1 base, the J end by 2 bases, with 3 bases between. CDR1 and CDR2 (germline): SGHDN, FVKESK. The CDR3 DNA sequence: TGTGCCAGCAGCCAAGTACCCTACGAGCAGTACTTC. It codes for CASSQVPYEQYF.

Turning to this clonotype: Sequence at one end of the junction differs from germline and may be a read error. J is TRBJ2-5 and V is TRBV4-1; tentatively, D is TRBD1 (6 bases). Germline CDR1 and CDR2: MGHRA and YSYEKL. This CDR3 is built from 16 residues. CDR3 protein: CASSQAFRRGQETQYF. The CDR3 nucleotides read TGTGCCAGCAGCCAAGCCTTTCGCAGGGGACAAGAGACCCAGTACTTC.

This clonotype was counted only a few times. The chain links TRBV4-1 to TRBJ1-4, with D hard to call. The CDR3 spans 18 residues. The germline V gene has CDR1 MGHRA and CDR2 YSYEKL. The V end was cut by 0 bases, the J end by 0 bases, with 14 bases between. The CDR3 spells CASSQDRVDITTNEKLFF. CDR3 coding DNA: TGCGCCAGCAGCCAAGATAGGGTCGACATTACAACTAATGAAAAACTGTTTTTT.

V and J are TRBV27 and TRBJ2-7; D might be TRBD1 (5 bases). Germline lookup yields CDR1 MNHEY and CDR2 SMNVEV (reference sequence). V lost 5 bases and J 3 bases, leaving 14 bases between the germline ends. This CDR3 has 14 residues. This CDR3 reads CASSERAGNYEQYV. The CDR3 region has the DNA TGTGCCAGCAGTGAACGGGCAGGGAACTACGAGCAGTACGTC.

The chain links TRBV6-5 to TRBJ2-7, with D possibly TRBD2 on 6 matching bases. Trimming removed 0 bases from V and 3 bases from J, with 12 bases in between. The length of the CDR3 is 15 residues. CDR1 is MNHEY, CDR2 SVGAGI, per germline. The DNA of the CDR3 is TGTGCCAGCAGTTACTCCGCCGGGACTCTCTACGAGCAGTACTTC. Amino acid sequence: CASSYSAGTLYEQYF.

The chain combines TRBV7-9 with TRBJ1-3; D is perhaps TRBD1 (5 bases). Trimming pared 1 base from V and 4 bases from J, leaving 11 bases between. The CDR3 has 15 amino acids. CDR1 is SEHNR, CDR2 FQNEAQ, per germline (reference sequence). The CDR3 nucleotides read TGTGCCAGCAGCTTAGTCGGCAGGGCAGGAAACACCATATATTTT. Its translation: CASSLVGRAGNTIYF. The variable domain in full, completed from reference TRBV7-9 and TRBJ1-3, reads DTGVSQNPRHKITKRGQNVTFRCDPISEHNRLYWYRQTLGQGPEFLTYFQNEAQLEKSRLLSDRFSAERPKGSFSTLEIQRTEQGDSAMYLCASSLVGRAGNTIYFGEGSWLTVV.

A single count supports this clonotype. Just one base apart from a much larger clone, this may be a read error. The CDR3 does not end in the conserved phenylalanine or tryptophan, so this is likely a read error. The J gene is TRBJ1-3, the V gene TRBV7-9; D possibly corresponds to TRBD1 (5 bases). The CDR3 sequence is 16 residues long. Between the trimmed V and J ends, which lost 2 bases and 0 bases, there was a span of 11 bases. Germline-derived CDR1 and CDR2 are SEHNR and FQNEAQ (reference sequence). DNA for the CDR3: TGTGCCAGCAGCTTACAGGGTTCAAGCTCTGGAAACACCATATATCTT. The encoded protein is CASSLQGSSSGNTIYL.

This clonotype was detected only a few times. This chain uses TRBV28 with TRBJ1-1; no definite D call. CDR3 length: 15 amino acids. CDR1 MDHEN and CDR2 SYDVKM come from the germline V gene. Deletions cut 5 bases from V and 3 bases from J, with 16 bases between. The CDR3 region has the DNA TGTGCCAGCAGTCCTAGCCTATGGGGAGACACTGAAGCTTTCTTT. Translation: CASSPSLWGDTEAFF.

The J gene is TRBJ2-7, the V gene TRBV20-1, with TRBD1 matching 9 bases. This CDR3 has 17 residues. Germline V gene lookup returns CDR1 DFQATT and CDR2 SNEGSKA (reference sequence). The V and J ends lost 0 bases and 0 bases, in that order; junction bases with no gene match: 9. The CDR3 sequence: CSARDPGQGYLSYEQYV. DNA for the CDR3: TGCAGTGCTAGAGACCCGGGACAGGGATATCTCTCCTACGAGCAGTACGTC.

This clonotype was found a few times. This chain links TRBV14 with TRBJ2-2, with D unclear. V was shortened by 2 bases and J by 3 bases, with 7 bases between the two germline ends. The germline gives CDR1 SGHDN, CDR2 FVKESK. The CDR3 length is 14 residues. The CDR3 reads CASSQSGDTGELFF. CDR3 in DNA: TGTGCCAGCAGCCAATCCGGCGACACCGGGGAGCTGTTTTTT.

The chain joins TRBV20-1 to TRBJ2-7, with 8 nucleotides matching TRBD2. Germline CDR1 DFQATT, CDR2 SNEGSKA (reference sequence). With 0 bases clipped from V and 6 bases from J, the junction kept 7 bases outside the gene matches. CDR3 size: 14 residues. The CDR3 region has the DNA TGCAGTGCTAGAGATCGGGGCGGGGGGTTCGAGCAGTACTTC. Protein product: CSARDRGGGFEQYF.

A few counts support this clonotype. The chain uses TRBV28 and TRBJ1-5; D is undetermined. V lost 7 bases, J lost 3 bases, and 1 base lay in between. CDR1 is MDHEN, CDR2 SYDVKM, per germline. This CDR3 is built from 10 residues. CDR3 residues: CASNNQPQHF. The CDR3 nucleotides read TGTGCCAGCAACAATCAGCCCCAGCATTTT.

V usage is TRBV10-3 and J usage is TRBJ2-5; 7 nucleotides line up with TRBD1. The V segment lost 0 bases and the J segment 1 base; nucleotides outside the gene matches: 11. Germline-derived CDR1 and CDR2 are ENHRY and SYGVKD. The CDR3 totals 18 residues. The chain's CDR3 is CAISESGAGTAFQETQYF. CDR3 nucleotides: TGTGCCATCAGTGAGTCGGGGGCCGGGACAGCCTTCCAAGAGACCCAGTACTTC.

The V call is TRBV5-6, the J call TRBJ2-3; TRBD1 agrees at 7 bases. This CDR3 has 15 residues. Germline values: CDR1 SGHDT, CDR2 YYEEEE. The J segment lost 2 bases and the V segment lost 4 bases, leaving 7 bases of the junction unmatched. DNA of the CDR3: TGTGCCAGCAGCCGTTGGGACAGAAACACAGATACGCAGTATTTT. Its translation: CASSRWDRNTDTQYF. Based on the CDR3 plus reference TRBV5-6 and TRBJ2-3, the full variable domain is DAGVTQSPTHLIKTRGQQVTLRCSPKSGHDTVSWYQQALGQGPQFIFQYYEEEERQRGNFPDRFSGHQFPNYSSELNVNALLLGDSALYLCASSRWDRNTDTQYFGPGTRLTVL.

This chain connects TRBV11-3 to TRBJ2-3; 7 nucleotides line up with TRBD2. The germline V gene has CDR1 SGHNT and CDR2 YENEEA. The CDR3 length is 16 residues. Trimming at V came to 5 bases and at J to 6 bases, leaving 14 bases not matched to a gene. In nucleotides, the CDR3 is TGTGCCAGCAGCCAACGACTAGCCGGGAGGATGGATACGCAGTATTTT. Residues: CASSQRLAGRMDTQYF.

The rearrangement joins TRBV29-1 to TRBJ2-1; 12 nucleotides match TRBD2. The CDR3 runs 18 residues. The V gene end was trimmed by 2 bases and the J gene end by 0 bases; junction bases not matched to a gene: 8. The germline V gene has CDR1 SQVTM and CDR2 ANQGSEA. CDR3 coding DNA: TGCAGCGTTGAACTTTATGAGACTAGCGGGGGCTCCTACAATGAGCAGTTCTTC. Translating it yields CSVELYETSGGSYNEQFF.

The CDR3 DNA reads TGTGCCAGCTCCCCCGGGTCAGGCACCCTCCACTTT. Residues: CASSPGSGTLHF. The rearrangement links TRBV27 to TRBJ1-6; D not certain. The length of the CDR3 is 12 residues. Germline V gene sequence: CDR1 MNHEY, CDR2 SMNVEV (reference sequence). Trimming pared 8 bases from V and 14 bases from J, leaving 16 bases between.

This clonotype was detected a few times. The chain links TRBV29-1 to TRBJ1-3; D is unresolved. The germline CDR1 and CDR2 sequences are SQVTM and ANQGSEA. The CDR3 is 17 amino acids. V lost 1 base and J lost 2, with 18 bases in between. CDR3 sequence reads: CSVEVFTPHTPGNTIYF. The DNA for the CDR3 is TGCAGCGTTGAAGTCTTTACTCCCCACACTCCTGGAAACACCATATATTTT.

This clonotype was counted only a few times. This CDR3 is CATYDSEETQYF. The DNA for the CDR3 is TGTGCCACGTACGACAGCGAAGAGACCCAGTACTTC. The chain is built from TRBV6-5 and TRBJ2-5; TRBD1 is a possible D gene (5 bases). Germline values: CDR1 MNHEY, CDR2 SVGAGI. V was shortened by 10 bases and J by 3 bases, with 12 bases between the two germline ends. This CDR3 is 12 amino acids long.

This clonotype was found many times. The rearrangement links TRBV7-9 to TRBJ2-2; 9 nucleotides line up with TRBD1. Per germline, CDR1 SEHNR and CDR2 FQNEAQ (reference sequence). This CDR3 region has 16 residues. The J segment lost 1 base and the V segment lost 4 bases, leaving 4 bases of the junction unmatched. The CDR3 DNA follows: TGTGCCAGCAGCTCCGGGGGACAGGGGAACACCGGGGAGCTGTTTTTT. It specifies CASSSGGQGNTGELFF.

This rearrangement joins TRBV29-1 to TRBJ2-1; 9 bases line up with TRBD2. CDR3 length: 13 amino acids. The J segment lost 7 bases and the V segment lost 7 bases, leaving 8 bases of the junction unmatched. Germline V gene data show CDR1 as SQVTM and CDR2 as ANQGSEA. The CDR3 sequence: CSGAGGLENEQFF. As DNA, the CDR3 is TGCAGCGGTGCGGGGGGGCTTGAAAATGAGCAGTTCTTC.

V usage is TRBV27 and J usage is TRBJ2-7; TRBD1 agrees at 10 bases. This CDR3 has 15 amino acids. Germline lookup yields CDR1 MNHEY and CDR2 SMNVEV (reference sequence). V lost 4 bases to trimming and J lost 2 bases; unmatched junction nucleotides: 5. Here the CDR3 reads CASSYSGTGAYEQYF. In DNA form, the CDR3 reads TGTGCCAGCAGTTACTCCGGGACAGGGGCCTACGAGCAGTACTTC.

This clonotype was counted ten times or more. This chain uses TRBV7-8 with TRBJ2-1; 9 bases line up with TRBD2. The V gene's germline CDR1 is SGHVS and CDR2 FQNEAQ. CDR3 length equals 14 residues. Losses at the gene ends were 7 bases for V and 4 bases for J; bases not matched to a gene: 5. Here the CDR3 reads CASTWAGGYNEQFF. DNA for the CDR3: TGTGCCAGCACTTGGGCGGGGGGGTACAATGAGCAGTTCTTC.

This chain connects TRBV7-9 to TRBJ1-2, with D possibly TRBD1 on 6 matching bases. Trimming took off 10 bases at V and 4 bases at J, with 13 bases between the two ends. This CDR3 has 12 amino acids. Germline assignment: CDR1 SEHNR and CDR2 FQNEAQ (reference sequence). The CDR3 DNA follows: TGTGCCACCCAGGGGTCCGGCTATGGCTACACCTTC. This codes for CATQGSGYGYTF.

This clonotype has a handful of counts. The chain recombines TRBV7-6 with TRBJ1-5, with D unresolved. Trimming took 5 bases from V and 3 from J, leaving 8 bases between them. This CDR3 is 13 amino acids long. Germline loops: CDR1 SGHVS, CDR2 FNYEAQ. The CDR3 loop is CASSPENNQPQHF. In DNA form, the CDR3 reads TGTGCCAGCAGCCCAGAAAACAATCAGCCCCAGCATTTT.